Listed here are 27 T cell receptor beta chains from one sample, sequenced in a study of blood T cell repertoires in COVID-19. Clones were read by immunoSEQ multiplex PCR, and TCRdb kept only the in-frame ones, dropping some. The table has about 53,000 clones, roughly four fifths seen once; the top ten hold more than 13%. The sequenced sample consisted of peripheral blood. These receptors were obtained from a human donor in a cohort sampled during active COVID-19.

V and J are TRBV5-1 and TRBJ2-3, with 10 bases matching TRBD1. The CDR3 runs 15 residues. Germline CDR1 and CDR2: SGHRS and YFSETQ. The ends lost 4 bases at V and 2 bases at J; junction bases unmatched: 4. The CDR3 coding sequence is TGCGCCAGCAGCAGACAGGGGGCAGACACAGATACGCAGTATTTT. Amino acid sequence: CASSRQGADTDTQYF.

The rearrangement links TRBV7-9 to TRBJ2-1, with a weak D call TRBD1 (6 bases). The CDR3 is made up of 14 amino acids. V gave up 1 base and J gave up 6 bases, with 10 bases separating them. Looked up from germline, CDR1 is SEHNR and CDR2 is FQNEAQ (reference sequence). The CDR3: CASSLVQGPNEQFF. The CDR3 DNA reads as TGTGCCAGCAGCTTAGTACAGGGCCCCAATGAGCAGTTCTTC.

The V and J genes are TRBV28 and TRBJ1-5; D is possibly TRBD1 (6 bases). The V gene's germline CDR1 is MDHEN and CDR2 SYDVKM. The CDR3 consists of 16 residues. The V gene lost 6 bases and the J gene lost 0 bases, with 15 bases spanning the gap. The CDR3 sequence is CASRKARDNSNQPQHF. The CDR3, as DNA: TGTGCCAGCAGAAAGGCCCGGGACAATAGCAATCAGCCCCAGCATTTT.

This chain's CDR3 is CASSPYSGELFF. CDR3 DNA: TGTGCCAGCAGCCCATACTCCGGGGAGCTGTTTTTT. The chain is built from TRBV12-3 or TRBV12-4 and TRBJ2-2, with no clear D. CDR3 length: 12 amino acids. V was shortened by 6 bases and J by 6 bases, with 8 bases between the two germline ends.

The V gene is TRBV3-1 (or the pseudogene TRBV3-2), the J gene TRBJ2-5; 15 bases are a match to TRBD2. The germline gives CDR1 LGHDT, CDR2 YNNKEL (reference sequence). The length of the CDR3 is 18 residues. The ends lost 5 bases at V and 4 bases at J; junction bases unmatched: 11. CDR3 in DNA: TGTGCCAGCAGCTATGGGACTAGCGGGAGGAGTAGGGGAGAGACCCAGTACTTC. This translates into CASSYGTSGRSRGETQYF.

The rearrangement uses TRBV14 and TRBJ1-1; no reliable D call. V dropped 4 bases and J dropped 0 bases, with 6 bases sitting between them. Germline lookup yields CDR1 SGHDN and CDR2 FVKESK. The CDR3 totals 13 residues. The CDR3 is CASSLLMNTEAFF. The DNA of the CDR3 is TGTGCCAGCAGCCTACTCATGAACACTGAAGCTTTCTTT. The variable domain in full, completed from reference TRBV14 and TRBJ1-1, reads EAGVTQFPSHSVIEKGQTVTLRCDPISGHDNLYWYRRVMGKEIKFLLHFVKESKQDESGMPNNRFLAERTGGTYSTLKVQPAELEDSGVYFCASSLLMNTEAFFGQGTRLTVV.

The chain couples TRBV2 to TRBJ1-3; the D is unclear. Germline V gene data show CDR1 as SNHLY and CDR2 as FYNNEI. Deletions cut 5 bases from V and 0 bases from J, with 8 bases between. The CDR3 covers 14 residues. The CDR3 sequence is CASSPWASGNTIYF. In DNA, the CDR3 is TGTGCCAGCAGTCCGTGGGCCTCTGGAAACACCATATATTTT.

The chain joins TRBV13 to TRBJ1-3, with D hard to call. Trimming removed 5 bases from V and 1 base from J, with 15 bases in between. Germline lookup yields CDR1 PRHDT and CDR2 FYEKMQ (reference sequence). The CDR3 is made up of 16 amino acids. The CDR3 nucleotides are TGTGCCAGCAGCCTGGAACGGGGTCTTTCTGGAAACACCATATATTTT. It is translated as CASSLERGLSGNTIYF.

About this clone: Germline is not matched at one junction end, which may reflect a read error. V usage is TRBV19 and J usage is TRBJ1-4; a weak D match, TRBD1 (6 bases). The CDR3 covers 14 residues. Germline CDR1 reads LNHDA; CDR2 reads SQIVND (reference sequence). The chain's CDR3 is CASSSGTTNEKLFF. In nucleotides, the CDR3 is TGTGCCAGTAGCTCCGGGACAACGAATGAAAAACTGTTTTTT. The whole variable domain, filled in from reference TRBV19 and TRBJ1-4, reads DGGITQSPKYLFRKEGQNVTLSCEQNLNHDAMYWYRQDPGQGLRLIYYSQIVNDFQKGDIAEGYSVSREKKESFPLTVTSAQKNPTAFYLCASSSGTTNEKLFFGSGTQLSVL.

The rearrangement joins TRBV28 to TRBJ2-7, with D perhaps matching TRBD2 (5 bases). Trimming shortened V by 7 bases and J by 6 bases, and 10 bases separated the two germline ends. This CDR3 has 11 residues. The germline V gene has CDR1 MDHEN and CDR2 SYDVKM. This CDR3 reads CASNTGSEQYF. DNA for the CDR3: TGTGCCAGCAATACGGGGAGCGAGCAGTACTTC. Full variable domain (rest looked up from reference TRBV28 and TRBJ2-7): DVKVTQSSRYLVKRTGEKVFLECVQDMDHENMFWYRQDPGLGLRLIYFSYDVKMKEKGDIPEGYSVSREKKERFSLILESASTNQTSMYLCASNTGSEQYFGPGTRLTVT.

The V call is TRBV2, the J call TRBJ2-3, with TRBD1 matching over 8 bases. Trimming removed 6 bases from V and 4 bases from J; junction bases left unmatched: 3. CDR1 and CDR2 from the germline V gene are SNHLY and FYNNEI. CDR3 length: 13 amino acids. CDR3 sequence reads: CASRWTGPDTQYF. The DNA for the CDR3 is TGTGCCAGCAGATGGACAGGGCCAGATACGCAGTATTTT.

In this sample, this clone turned up once. The CDR3 protein is CASRRVQETQYF. The DNA of the CDR3 is TGTGCCAGCAGGAGGGTTCAAGAGACCCAGTACTTC. This chain links TRBV2 with TRBJ2-5; D is perhaps TRBD2 (5 bases). CDR1 and CDR2 (germline): SNHLY, FYNNEI. The CDR3 has 12 residues. Deletions cut 6 bases from V and 2 bases from J, with 7 bases between.

The rearrangement uses TRBV7-8 and TRBJ1-3; D gene ambiguous. The CDR3 has 15 amino acids. V lost 5 bases and J lost 2, with 13 bases in between. Germline lookup yields CDR1 SGHVS and CDR2 FQNEAQ. The CDR3 DNA reads TGTGCCAGCAGCAGAGGAGGGTCGCCTGGAAACACCATATATTTT. Amino acids: CASSRGGSPGNTIYF.

The chain links TRBV7-2 to TRBJ1-5; 9 bases agree with TRBD1. The CDR3 spans 14 residues. CDR1 is SGHTA, CDR2 FQGNSA, per germline. V was pared by 7 bases and J by 6 bases, with 7 bases of the junction left unmatched. The CDR3 nucleotides read TGTGCCAGCACCGCGCGGACAGGGGCTCAGCCCCAGCATTTT. Amino acids: CASTARTGAQPQHF.

The sample holds one count of this clone. This sequence joins TRBV3-1 (or the pseudogene TRBV3-2) and TRBJ2-1; a weak D match, TRBD1 (5 bases). The CDR3 contains 15 residues. V gave up 0 bases and J gave up 5 bases, with 11 bases separating them. Germline loops: CDR1 LGHDT, CDR2 YNNKEL (reference sequence). In nucleotides, the CDR3 is TGTGCCAGCAGCCAAGAGGGGCAGCCTAACAATGAGCAGTTCTTC. Its protein is CASSQEGQPNNEQFF.

The V and J genes are TRBV18 and TRBJ2-7, with D possibly matching TRBD2 (5 bases). V shed 3 bases and J shed 0 bases, with 9 bases lying between them. The CDR3 length is 14 residues. The germline V gene has CDR1 KGHSH and CDR2 LQKENI. CDR3 loop: CASSPGLDSYEQYF. CDR3 nucleotides: TGTGCCAGCTCACCTGGACTGGACTCCTACGAGCAGTACTTC.

The chain couples TRBV28 to TRBJ1-1; TRBD1 agrees at 11 bases. This CDR3 comprises 16 residues. Germline V gene lookup returns CDR1 MDHEN and CDR2 SYDVKM. J was trimmed by 5 bases and V by 5 bases; bases with no gene match: 10. CDR3 DNA sequence: TGTGCCAGCAGTGCCGGACAGGGGGCGAGAGGGACTGAAGCTTTCTTT. Encoded protein: CASSAGQGARGTEAFF.

The rearrangement links TRBV27 to TRBJ2-3; 7 bases are a match to TRBD1. This CDR3 has 14 residues. The junction had 5 bases not matched to a gene; V was cut back by 2 bases and J by 6 bases. The germline V gene encodes CDR1 MNHEY and CDR2 SMNVEV (reference sequence). CDR3 amino acids: CASSLRGPLDTQYF. CDR3 DNA: TGTGCCAGCAGTTTAAGGGGGCCCCTGGATACGCAGTATTTT.

This clone came up once. The gene calls are TRBV12-3 or TRBV12-4 and TRBJ1-1; a possible D gene is TRBD1 (6 bases). The CDR3 contains 13 residues. Trimming left V 6 bases short and J 0 bases short, with 8 bases between. The CDR3 DNA is TGTGCCAGCAGACCAGGGGTGAACACTGAAGCTTTCTTT. This translates into CASRPGVNTEAFF.

V and J are TRBV18 and TRBJ1-2, with D maybe TRBD1 (6 bases). The CDR3 covers 15 residues. In germline, CDR1 is KGHSH, CDR2 LQKENI. Trimming stripped 2 bases from V and 4 bases from J, with 14 bases between. The CDR3 loop reads CASSPVAGATYGYTF. The CDR3, as DNA: TGTGCCAGCTCACCAGTAGCAGGGGCGACCTATGGCTACACCTTC.

The chain employs TRBV2 and TRBJ1-1; weak D call: TRBD1 (6 bases). V shed 6 bases and J shed 5 bases, with 10 bases lying between them. Germline V gene lookup returns CDR1 SNHLY and CDR2 FYNNEI. The CDR3 runs 12 residues. CDR3 bases: TGTGCCAGCAGATATGGACAGACTGAAGCTTTCTTT. This encodes CASRYGQTEAFF.

The CDR3 here is CASSPTGQVGGEQYF. CDR3 in DNA: TGTGCCAGCAGCCCAACCGGACAGGTCGGGGGTGAGCAGTACTTC. This sequence joins TRBV3-1 (or the pseudogene TRBV3-2) and TRBJ2-7; perhaps TRBD1 as D (7 bases). V was trimmed by 4 bases and J by 7 bases, leaving 20 bases between them. Germline CDR1 LGHDT, CDR2 YNNKEL (reference sequence). The CDR3 consists of 15 residues.

The chain links TRBV2 to TRBJ2-6; 9 bases are shared with TRBD1. V lost 8 bases, J lost 0 bases, and 8 bases stayed unmatched. Germline CDR1 SNHLY, CDR2 FYNNEI. The CDR3 runs to 17 residues. The CDR3 nucleotides are TGTGCCAGCGCCTCCGGGACAGGGAACTCTGGGGCCAACGTCCTGACTTTC. It translates to CASASGTGNSGANVLTF.

The chain is built from TRBV27 and TRBJ2-7; no firm D call. This CDR3 is 15 amino acids long. The germline V gene encodes CDR1 MNHEY and CDR2 SMNVEV (reference sequence). V lost 3 bases, J lost 2 bases, and 14 bases lay in between. In nucleotides, the CDR3 is TGTGCCAGCAGTTTTGCCAGGTCCCTTGCCTACGAGCAGTACTTC. It specifies CASSFARSLAYEQYF.

The chain employs TRBV11-2 and TRBJ2-3; weak D call: TRBD1 (5 bases). This CDR3 contains 14 residues. From germline, CDR1 is SGHAT and CDR2 FQNNGV. V was cut by 1 base and J by 3 bases, with 8 bases left in between. The CDR3 DNA reads as TGTGCCAGCAGCTTAGGTCAGGGAACAGATACGCAGTATTTT. Translated, it gives CASSLGQGTDTQYF.

This rearrangement joins TRBV5-1 to TRBJ1-2, with TRBD1 as a possible D gene (5 bases). The CDR3 consists of 13 residues. The V gene lost 0 bases and the J gene lost 8 bases, with 11 bases spanning the gap. Germline V gives CDR1 SGHRS, CDR2 YFSETQ. This chain's CDR3 is CASSLDRFTGYTF. The CDR3 nucleotides are TGCGCCAGCAGCTTGGACAGGTTTACGGGCTACACCTTC.

The rearrangement links TRBV23-1 to TRBJ2-7, with 8 bases identical to TRBD2. TRBV23-1 is treated as an ORF (open reading frame) with a function not yet certain. CDR3 length equals 17 residues. Trimming took 0 bases from V and 4 from J; bases not matched to a gene: 11. The CDR3 DNA is TGCGCCAGCAGTCAATCTTTCGGGGGGGATAGGGCTTACGAGCAGTACTTC. Translating it yields CASSQSFGGDRAYEQYF.